The sequence of this T cell receptor (beta chain) was determined in a study of CD8 T cells in Susac syndrome. When the RNA was reverse transcribed, random hexamers were used with an input of 0.5 to 1 ug. MiXCR, run by TCRdb on the immunoSEQ multiplex PCR reads, gives a single entry per CDR3 protein. The sample has some 220,000 distinct CDR3 sequences, about 96% seen once; the top ten hold less than 0.095%. The germline V gene encodes CDR1 SEHNR and CDR2 FQNEAQ (reference sequence). V shed 3 bases and J shed 0 bases, with 9 bases lying between them. The CDR3 length is 15 residues. This clonotype was observed once.

The sequenced sample consisted of CD4+ T cells from PBMCs. V gene TRBV7-9 combines with J gene TRBJ2-1, with D hard to call. The receptor was derived from a human donor with multiple sclerosis. CDR3 loop: CASSFGEPSYNEQFF. The CDR3, as DNA: TGTGCCAGCAGCTTTGGAGAGCCCTCCTACAATGAGCAGTTCTTC.